This T cell receptor beta chain originates from a study of T-cell reconstitution after alpha-beta-depleted transplantation in children. A few counts support this clonotype. Its antigen remains unknown. V was clipped by 3 bases and J by 3 bases; unmatched bases: 7. Per germline, CDR1 DFQATT and CDR2 SNEGSKA (reference sequence). The CDR3 runs to 14 residues. Preparation of the TCRbeta library used unique molecular identifiers. Each CDR3 protein is one row after TCRdb ran MiXCR on the PCR reads. Here the sample spans approximately 500,000 distinct CDR3 sequences, about 10% being singletons. Study-wide results and caveats: Some patients' high day-60 TCRbeta diversity was traced to surviving recipient T cells and thymic progenitors.

This TCR came from a child aged 2 to 10 with inherited bone marrow failure, due to receive a stem cell transplant. The chain employs TRBV20-1 and TRBJ2-7, with 8 bases that match TRBD1. The source was PBMCs, collected before TCRalphabeta/CD19-depleted stem cell transplant. CDR3 amino acids: CSASHGQGYYEQYF. Here the CDR3 DNA reads TGCAGTGCTAGTCACGGACAGGGCTACTACGAGCAGTACTTC.